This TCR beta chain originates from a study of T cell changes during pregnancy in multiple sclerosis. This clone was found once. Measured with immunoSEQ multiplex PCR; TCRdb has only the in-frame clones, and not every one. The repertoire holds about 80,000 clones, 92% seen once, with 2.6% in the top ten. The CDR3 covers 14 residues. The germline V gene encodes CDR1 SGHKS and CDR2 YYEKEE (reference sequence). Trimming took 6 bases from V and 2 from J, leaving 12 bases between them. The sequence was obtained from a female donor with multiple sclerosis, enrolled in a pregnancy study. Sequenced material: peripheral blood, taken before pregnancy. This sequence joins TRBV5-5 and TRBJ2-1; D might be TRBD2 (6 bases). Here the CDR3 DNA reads TGTGCCAGCACCCTCGGGGGAACCTACAATGAGCAGTTCTTC. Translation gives CASTLGGTYNEQFF. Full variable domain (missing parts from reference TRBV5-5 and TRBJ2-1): DAGVTQSPTHLIKTRGQQVTLRCSPISGHKSVSWYQQVLGQGPQFIFQYYEKEERGRGNFPDRFSARQFPNYSSELNVNALLLGDSALYLCASTLGGTYNEQFFGPGTRLTVL.